These 4 T cell receptor beta chains came from one sample sequenced in a study of blood T cell repertoires in COVID-19. Assay: immunoSEQ multiplex PCR; the TCRdb copy retains only in-frame clones and omits some. The sample includes about 63,000 clones, about four fifths of them seen just once. The sequenced material came from PBMCs or T cells enriched from blood (not recorded which). These receptors all come from a woman in her forties with acute COVID-19.

CDR3: CASSASGRSYNEQFF. CDR3 coding DNA: TGTGCCAGCAGCGCTAGCGGGAGGTCCTACAATGAGCAGTTCTTC. J is TRBJ2-1 and V is TRBV9; TRBD2 aligns across 11 bases. Germline V gene data show CDR1 as SGDLS and CDR2 as YYNGEE. The CDR3 runs 15 residues. The trim removed 3 bases at V and 1 base at J, leaving 0 bases unmatched.

This clone was detected a few times. The CDR3 nucleotides read TGTGCCAGCAGCCCGGGCCCGGCGGGTAGCTATGGCTACACCTTC. This gives the protein CASSPGPAGSYGYTF. The rearrangement links TRBV7-9 to TRBJ1-2; D is undetermined. Per germline, CDR1 SEHNR and CDR2 FQNEAQ (reference sequence). Trimming shortened V by 5 bases and J by 4 bases, and 17 bases separated the two germline ends. The CDR3 length is 15 residues. The whole variable domain, filled in from reference TRBV7-9 and TRBJ1-2, reads DTGVSQNPRHKITKRGQNVTFRCDPISEHNRLYWYRQTLGQGPEFLTYFQNEAQLEKSRLLSDRFSAERPKGSFSTLEIQRTEQGDSAMYLCASSPGPAGSYGYTFGSGTRLTVV.

The chain joins TRBV7-8 to TRBJ2-1, with 11 bases identical to TRBD2. The germline gives CDR1 SGHVS, CDR2 FQNEAQ. Losses at the gene ends were 6 bases for V and 8 bases for J; bases not matched to a gene: 18. This CDR3 has 18 residues. In nucleotides, the CDR3 is TGTGCCAGCAGTCCCTCCGGGACTAGCGGATACTCGGGGGATGAGCAGTTCTTC. Translation gives CASSPSGTSGYSGDEQFF.

The rearrangement joins TRBV9 to TRBJ2-2; the D gene is possibly TRBD2 (5 bases). CDR1 and CDR2 (germline): SGDLS, YYNGEE. V dropped 3 bases and J dropped 4 bases, with 16 bases sitting between them. This CDR3 is built from 16 residues. The CDR3 region has the DNA TGTGCCAGCAGCGCCCCTGGAACTAGTTCCACCGGGGAGCTGTTTTTT. Translated: CASSAPGTSSTGELFF. The whole variable domain, remainder taken from reference TRBV9 and TRBJ2-2, is DSGVTQTPKHLITATGQRVTLRCSPRSGDLSVYWYQQSLDQGLQFLIQYYNGEERAKGNILERFSAQQFPDLHSELNLSSLELGDSALYFCASSAPGTSSTGELFFGEGSRLTVL.